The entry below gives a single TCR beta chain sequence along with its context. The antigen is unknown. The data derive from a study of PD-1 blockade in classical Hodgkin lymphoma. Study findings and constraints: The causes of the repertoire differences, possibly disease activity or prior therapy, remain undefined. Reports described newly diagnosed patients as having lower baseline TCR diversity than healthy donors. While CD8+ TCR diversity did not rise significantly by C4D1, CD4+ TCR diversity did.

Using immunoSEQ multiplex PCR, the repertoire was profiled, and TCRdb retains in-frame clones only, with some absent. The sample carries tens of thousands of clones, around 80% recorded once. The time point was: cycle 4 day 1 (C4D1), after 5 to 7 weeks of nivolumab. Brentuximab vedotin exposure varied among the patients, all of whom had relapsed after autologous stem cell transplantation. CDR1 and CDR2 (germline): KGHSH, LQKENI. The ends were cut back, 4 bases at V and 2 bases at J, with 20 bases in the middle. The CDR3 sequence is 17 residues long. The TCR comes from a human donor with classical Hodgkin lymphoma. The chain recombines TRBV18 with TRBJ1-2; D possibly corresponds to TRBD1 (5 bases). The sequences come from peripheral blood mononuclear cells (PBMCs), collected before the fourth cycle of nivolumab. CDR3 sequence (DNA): TGTGCCAGCTCACGAGATCATAGTCCAGGGATGAACTATGGCTACACCTTC. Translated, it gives CASSRDHSPGMNYGYTF.